This T cell receptor (beta chain) was captured in a study of beta chain features in type 1 diabetes. Overall study context: Patients looked much like healthy donors when it came to age, gender and cell yields.

Via CD45RO/CCR7/CD25/CD127/CD95/CD27, cells of the CD4+ naive, central memory, regulatory and stem cell-like memory subsets were sorted. The investigators reverse transcribed all of the isolated RNA, so they sequenced expressed TCRB transcripts. This table comes from immunoSEQ multiplex PCR, and its TCRdb copy is limited to in-frame clones, with some not included. The sample consists of a few hundred thousand clones, around 12% of them appearing once. J lost 8 bases, V lost 4 bases, and 9 bases had no gene match. The CDR3 loop spans 14 amino acids. Germline V CDR1 and CDR2: SGDLS, YYNGEE. This clone was observed a few times.

The chain combines TRBV9 with TRBJ2-1; 7 bases align to TRBD2. The receptor's source is a man aged 18 to 30 in good health. The sample comprised naive CD4+ T cells from blood. CDR3 nucleotide sequence: TGTGCCAGCAGCTCCCGGACTAGTTTTGATGAGCAGTTCTTC. It encodes CASSSRTSFDEQFF.